The 4 T cell receptor beta chains in this list originate from one sample, sequenced in a study of blood T cell repertoires in COVID-19. Sequencing used immunoSEQ multiplex PCR; TCRdb keeps in-frame clones, though not all of them. Of 200,000 to 250,000 clones in the sample, about four fifths were seen once. Sequenced: peripheral blood. These receptors all come from a woman aged 80 or older with acute or convalescent COVID-19.

This chain links TRBV5-1 with TRBJ1-1, with D unresolved. Looked up from germline, CDR1 is SGHRS and CDR2 is YFSETQ. There are 14 residues in the CDR3. V was pared by 1 base and J by 2 bases, with 9 bases between. The CDR3, as DNA: TGCGCCAGCAGCTTGAACGGGGATAACACTGAAGCTTTCTTT. Encoded protein: CASSLNGDNTEAFF.

V usage is TRBV19 and J usage is TRBJ2-2; D might be TRBD1 (6 bases). The CDR3 covers 14 residues. Germline V gene data show CDR1 as LNHDA and CDR2 as SQIVND (reference sequence). With 8 bases removed from V and 9 bases from J, the gap between germline ends came to 19 bases. CDR3 sequence: CASRDIQTVRELFF. The CDR3 nucleotides read TGTGCCAGTCGGGACATCCAAACCGTAAGGGAGCTGTTTTTT. The entire variable domain, with the rest obtained from reference TRBV19 and TRBJ2-2, is as follows: DGGITQSPKYLFRKEGQNVTLSCEQNLNHDAMYWYRQDPGQGLRLIYYSQIVNDFQKGDIAEGYSVSREKKESFPLTVTSAQKNPTAFYLCASRDIQTVRELFFGEGSRLTVL.

The rearrangement links TRBV5-8 to TRBJ1-5, with a possible D match to TRBD1 (5 bases). Germline loops: CDR1 SGHTS, CDR2 YDEGEE. There are 13 residues in the CDR3. Deletions cut 4 bases from V and 7 bases from J, with 12 bases between. CDR3 residues: CASSTVGLQPQHF. CDR3 nucleotides: TGTGCCAGCAGCACCGTGGGGCTGCAGCCCCAGCATTTT.

This clone occurred once. This rearrangement joins TRBV7-9 to TRBJ1-1; D is possibly TRBD1 (5 bases). This CDR3 has 14 residues. Trimming stripped 3 bases from V and 1 base from J, with 9 bases between. From germline, CDR1 is SEHNR and CDR2 FQNEAQ (reference sequence). The CDR3 coding sequence is TGTGCCAGCAGCTTCAACACAGGGAACACTGAAGCTTTCTTT. It yields the protein CASSFNTGNTEAFF.